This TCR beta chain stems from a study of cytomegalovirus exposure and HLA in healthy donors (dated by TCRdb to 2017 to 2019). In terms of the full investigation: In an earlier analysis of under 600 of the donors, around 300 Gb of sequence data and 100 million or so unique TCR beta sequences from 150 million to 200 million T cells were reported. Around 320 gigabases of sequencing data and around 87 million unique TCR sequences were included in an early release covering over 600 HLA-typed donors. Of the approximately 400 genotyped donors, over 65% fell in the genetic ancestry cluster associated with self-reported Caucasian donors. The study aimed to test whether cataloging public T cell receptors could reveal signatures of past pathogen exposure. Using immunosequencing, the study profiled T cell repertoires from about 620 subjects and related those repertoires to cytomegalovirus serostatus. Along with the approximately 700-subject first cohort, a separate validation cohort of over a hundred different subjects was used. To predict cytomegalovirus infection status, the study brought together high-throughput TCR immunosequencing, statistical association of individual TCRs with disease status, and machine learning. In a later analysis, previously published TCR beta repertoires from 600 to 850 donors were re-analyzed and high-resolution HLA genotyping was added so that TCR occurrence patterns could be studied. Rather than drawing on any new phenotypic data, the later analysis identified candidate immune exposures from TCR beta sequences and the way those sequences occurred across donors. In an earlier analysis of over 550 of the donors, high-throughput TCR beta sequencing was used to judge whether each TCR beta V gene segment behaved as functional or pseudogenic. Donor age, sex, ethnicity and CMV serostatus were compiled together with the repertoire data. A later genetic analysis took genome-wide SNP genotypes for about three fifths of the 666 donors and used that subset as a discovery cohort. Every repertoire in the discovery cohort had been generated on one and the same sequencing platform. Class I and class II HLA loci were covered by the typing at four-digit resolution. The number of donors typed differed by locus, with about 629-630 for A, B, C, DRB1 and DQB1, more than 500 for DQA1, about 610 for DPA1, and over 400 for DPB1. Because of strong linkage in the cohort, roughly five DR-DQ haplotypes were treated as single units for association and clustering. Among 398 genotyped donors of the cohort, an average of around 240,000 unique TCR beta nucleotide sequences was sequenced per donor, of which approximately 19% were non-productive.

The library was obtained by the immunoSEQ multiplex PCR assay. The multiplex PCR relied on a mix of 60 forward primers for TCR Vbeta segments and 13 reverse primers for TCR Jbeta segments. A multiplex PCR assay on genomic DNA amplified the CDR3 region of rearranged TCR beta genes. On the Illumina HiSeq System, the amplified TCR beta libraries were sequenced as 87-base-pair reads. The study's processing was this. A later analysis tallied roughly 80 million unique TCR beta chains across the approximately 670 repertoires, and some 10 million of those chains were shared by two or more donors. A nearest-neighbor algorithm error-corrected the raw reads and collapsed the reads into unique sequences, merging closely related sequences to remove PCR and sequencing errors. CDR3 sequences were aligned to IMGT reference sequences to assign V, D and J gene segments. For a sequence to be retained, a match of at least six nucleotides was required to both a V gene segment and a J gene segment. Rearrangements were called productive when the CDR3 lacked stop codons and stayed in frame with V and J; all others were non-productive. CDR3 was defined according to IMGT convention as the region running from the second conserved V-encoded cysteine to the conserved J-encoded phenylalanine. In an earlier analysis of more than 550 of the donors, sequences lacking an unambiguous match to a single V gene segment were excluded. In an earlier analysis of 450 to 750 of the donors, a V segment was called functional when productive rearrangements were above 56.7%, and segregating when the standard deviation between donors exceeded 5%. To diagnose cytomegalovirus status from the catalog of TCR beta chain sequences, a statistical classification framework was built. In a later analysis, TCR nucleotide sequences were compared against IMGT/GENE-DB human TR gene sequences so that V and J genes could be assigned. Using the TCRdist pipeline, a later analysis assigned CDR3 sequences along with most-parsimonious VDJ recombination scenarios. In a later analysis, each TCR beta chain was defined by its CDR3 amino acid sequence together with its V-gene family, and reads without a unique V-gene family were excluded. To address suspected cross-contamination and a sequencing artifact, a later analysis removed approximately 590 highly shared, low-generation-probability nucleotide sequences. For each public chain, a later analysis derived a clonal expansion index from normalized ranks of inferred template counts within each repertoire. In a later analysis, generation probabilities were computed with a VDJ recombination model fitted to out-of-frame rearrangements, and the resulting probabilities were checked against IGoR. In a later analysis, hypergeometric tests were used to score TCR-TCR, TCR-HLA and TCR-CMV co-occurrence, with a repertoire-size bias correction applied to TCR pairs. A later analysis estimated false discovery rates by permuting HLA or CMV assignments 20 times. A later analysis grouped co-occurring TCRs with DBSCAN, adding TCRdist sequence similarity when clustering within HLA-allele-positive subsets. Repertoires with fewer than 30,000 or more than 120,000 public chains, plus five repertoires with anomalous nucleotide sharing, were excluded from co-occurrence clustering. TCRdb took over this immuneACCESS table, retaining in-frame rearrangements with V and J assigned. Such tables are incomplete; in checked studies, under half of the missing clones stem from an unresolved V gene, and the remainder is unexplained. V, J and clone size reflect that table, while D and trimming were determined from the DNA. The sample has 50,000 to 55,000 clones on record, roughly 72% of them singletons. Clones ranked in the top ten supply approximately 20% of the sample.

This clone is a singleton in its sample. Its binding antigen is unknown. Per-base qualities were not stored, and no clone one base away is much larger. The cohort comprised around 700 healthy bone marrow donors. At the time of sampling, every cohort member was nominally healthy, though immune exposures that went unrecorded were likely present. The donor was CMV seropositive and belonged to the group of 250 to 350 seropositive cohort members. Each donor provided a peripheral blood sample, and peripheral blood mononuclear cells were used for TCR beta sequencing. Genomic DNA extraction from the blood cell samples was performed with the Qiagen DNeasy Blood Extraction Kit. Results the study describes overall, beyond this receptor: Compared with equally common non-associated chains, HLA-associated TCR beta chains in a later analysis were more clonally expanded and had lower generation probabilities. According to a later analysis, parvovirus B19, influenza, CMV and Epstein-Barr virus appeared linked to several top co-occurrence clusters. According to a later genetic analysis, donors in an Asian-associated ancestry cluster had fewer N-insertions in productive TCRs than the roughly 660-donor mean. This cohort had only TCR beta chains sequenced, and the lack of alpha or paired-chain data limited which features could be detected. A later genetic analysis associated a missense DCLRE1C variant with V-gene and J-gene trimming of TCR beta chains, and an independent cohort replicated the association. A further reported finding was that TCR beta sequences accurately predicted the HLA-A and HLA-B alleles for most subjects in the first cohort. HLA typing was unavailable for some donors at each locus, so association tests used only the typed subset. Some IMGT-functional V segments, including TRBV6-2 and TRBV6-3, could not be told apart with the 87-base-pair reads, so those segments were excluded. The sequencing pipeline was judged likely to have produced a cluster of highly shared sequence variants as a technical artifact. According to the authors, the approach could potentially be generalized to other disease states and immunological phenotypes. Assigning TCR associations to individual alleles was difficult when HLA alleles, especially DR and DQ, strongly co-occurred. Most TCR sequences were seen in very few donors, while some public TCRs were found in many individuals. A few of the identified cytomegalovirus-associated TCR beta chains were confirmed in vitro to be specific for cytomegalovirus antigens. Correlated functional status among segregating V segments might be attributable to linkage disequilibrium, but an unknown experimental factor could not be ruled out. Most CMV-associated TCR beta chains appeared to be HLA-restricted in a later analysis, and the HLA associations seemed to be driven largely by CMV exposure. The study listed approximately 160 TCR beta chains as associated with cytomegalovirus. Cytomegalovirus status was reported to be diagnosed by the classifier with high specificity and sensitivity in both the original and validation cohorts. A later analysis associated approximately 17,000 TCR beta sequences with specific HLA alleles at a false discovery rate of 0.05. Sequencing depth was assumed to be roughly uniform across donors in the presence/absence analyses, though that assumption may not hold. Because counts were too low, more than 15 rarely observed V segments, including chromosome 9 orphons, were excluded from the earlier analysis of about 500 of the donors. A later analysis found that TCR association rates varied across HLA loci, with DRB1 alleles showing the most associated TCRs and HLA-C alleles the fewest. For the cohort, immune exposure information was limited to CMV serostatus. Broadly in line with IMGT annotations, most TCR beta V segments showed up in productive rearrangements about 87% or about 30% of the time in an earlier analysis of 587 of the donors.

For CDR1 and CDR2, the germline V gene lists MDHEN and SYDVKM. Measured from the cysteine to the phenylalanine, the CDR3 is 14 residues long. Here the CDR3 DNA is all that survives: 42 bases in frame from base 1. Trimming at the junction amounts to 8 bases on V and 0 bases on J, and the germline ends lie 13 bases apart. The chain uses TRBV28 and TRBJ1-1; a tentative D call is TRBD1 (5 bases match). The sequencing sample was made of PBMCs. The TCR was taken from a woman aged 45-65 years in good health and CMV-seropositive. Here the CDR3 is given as CASQYGGVNTEAFF. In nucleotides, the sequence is TGTGCCAGCCAGTACGGGGGGGTGAACACTGAAGCTTTCTTT.